This T cell receptor (beta chain) is drawn from a study of blood T cells in healthy people across ages. Overall study context: Template switching caught about one barcoded beta molecule for each two T cells.

Alongside a J-beta primer mix, a sample-barcoded 5' primer served in a second PCR lasting about 7 to 11 cycles. TCRdb itself ran the 5' RACE reads through MiXCR, one entry per CDR3 protein. Of fewer than 1 million distinct CDR3 sequences listed, approximately 48% are singletons. CDR1 and CDR2 (germline): SNHLY, FYNNEI. Trimming cost V 5 bases and J 5 bases, with 16 bases left between them. The CDR3 totals 15 residues. The sequence was obtained from a man in his sixties in good health. Sample: blood. The V and J genes are TRBV2 and TRBJ2-1; D is unclear. The CDR3 sequence is CASSSFELGNNEQFF. For the CDR3, the DNA is TGTGCCAGCAGTTCCTTTGAATTGGGTAACAATGAGCAGTTCTTC.